This T cell receptor beta chain was captured in a study of cytomegalovirus exposure and HLA in healthy donors. The study, taken as a whole, reports: Earlier results showed most TCR beta V segments being productive about 87% or about 30% of the time.

Turning to this clone: Its antigen is as yet unknown.

The germline V gene has CDR1 ENHRY and CDR2 SYGVKD. Between the trimmed V and J ends, which lost 3 bases and 2 bases, there was a span of 12 bases. The CDR3 spans 15 residues. PCR used 60 Vbeta primers and 13 Jbeta primers. Method: immunoSEQ multiplex PCR; TCRdb's copy keeps in-frame clones and lacks some. The table has under 200,000 clones, roughly 80% seen once. The TCR sequence derives from a woman aged 18-29 years in good health and CMV-seronegative. V usage is TRBV10-3 and J usage is TRBJ2-3, with D perhaps matching TRBD1 (5 bases). The sample comprised PBMCs. CDR3 sequence reads: CAISDDRAITDTQYF. CDR3 in DNA: TGTGCCATCAGTGATGACAGAGCAATCACAGATACGCAGTATTTT.